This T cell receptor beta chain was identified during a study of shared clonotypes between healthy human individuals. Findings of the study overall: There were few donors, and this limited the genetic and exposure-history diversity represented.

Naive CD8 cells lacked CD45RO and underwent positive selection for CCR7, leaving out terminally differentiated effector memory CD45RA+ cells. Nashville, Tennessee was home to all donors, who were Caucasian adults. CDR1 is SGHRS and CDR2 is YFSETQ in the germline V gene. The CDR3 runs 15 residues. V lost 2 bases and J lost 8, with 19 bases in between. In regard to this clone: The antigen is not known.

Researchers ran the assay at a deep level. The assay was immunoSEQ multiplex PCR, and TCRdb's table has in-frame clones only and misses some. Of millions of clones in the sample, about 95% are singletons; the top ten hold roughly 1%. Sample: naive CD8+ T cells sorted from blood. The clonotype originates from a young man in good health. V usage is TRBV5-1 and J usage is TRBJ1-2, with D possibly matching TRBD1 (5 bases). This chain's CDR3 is CASSFSAKQVSGYTF. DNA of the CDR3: TGCGCCAGCAGCTTCTCCGCGAAACAGGTTTCCGGCTACACCTTC.